This T cell receptor beta chain derives from a study of CD8 T cells in Susac syndrome. RNA, at about 0.45 to 1 ug, was reverse transcribed with random hexamers. TCRdb fed the immunoSEQ multiplex PCR reads into MiXCR, producing one record per CDR3 protein. Among roughly 150,000 distinct CDR3 sequences, approximately 94% were seen once, and the ten largest hold about 0.095%. Germline trimming cut 3 bases from V and 4 bases from J; bases unmatched to any gene: 5. The CDR3 is made up of 14 amino acids. CDR1 is DFQATT and CDR2 is SNEGSKA in the germline V gene (reference sequence). The table lists this clonotype with a count of one.

The TCR was taken from a human donor with multiple sclerosis. The specimen sequenced was CD4+ T cells from PBMCs. The rearrangement uses TRBV20-1 and TRBJ2-3; 9 bases line up with TRBD1. In nucleotides, the CDR3 is TGCAGTGCTAGGGGGACAGGGAGTTCAGATACGCAGTATTTT. It translates to CSARGTGSSDTQYF.